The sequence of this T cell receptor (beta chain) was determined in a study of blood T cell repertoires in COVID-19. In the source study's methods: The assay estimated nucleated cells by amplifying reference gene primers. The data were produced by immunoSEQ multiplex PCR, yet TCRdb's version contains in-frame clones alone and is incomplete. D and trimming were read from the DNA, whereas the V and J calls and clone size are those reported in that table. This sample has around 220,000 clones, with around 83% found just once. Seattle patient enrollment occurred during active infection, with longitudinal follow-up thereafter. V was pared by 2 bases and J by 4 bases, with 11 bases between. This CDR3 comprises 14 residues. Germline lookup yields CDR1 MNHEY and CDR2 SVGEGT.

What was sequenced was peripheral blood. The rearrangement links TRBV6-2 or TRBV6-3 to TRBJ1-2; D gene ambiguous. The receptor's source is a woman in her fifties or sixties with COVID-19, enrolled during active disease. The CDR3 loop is CASSYGPSGYGYTF. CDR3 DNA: TGTGCCAGCAGTTACGGCCCAAGTGGCTATGGCTACACCTTC.